This entry concerns a single T cell receptor beta chain. What it recognizes is unknown. This entry comes from a study of T cell responses to AZD1222 COVID-19 vaccine. The germline V and J ends were trimmed by 5 bases and 3 bases, with 18 bases remaining between them. CDR3 size: 16 residues. Germline CDR1 is KGHDR and CDR2 is SFDVKD. Study-wide points: Sampling that yielded the repertoires occurred only after the peak T cell response. In a largely white British group with more females than males, clonal diversity was possibly underestimated. Unmutated variant regions reportedly attract nearly half of all spike-specific TCRs.

The protocol was immunoSEQ multiplex PCR, while the TCRdb copy is restricted to in-frame clones and leaves out a portion. Of about 180,000 clones in the sample, about 89% were seen once. This rearrangement joins TRBV24-1 to TRBJ2-5, with D possibly TRBD1 on 6 matching bases. The sequence was collected from an adult in good health. The source was peripheral blood, collected on day 0 of AZD1222 vaccination. CDR3 bases: TGTGCCACCAGTGGCCTCGCACAGGGAATGGAAGAGACCCAGTACTTC. Translating gives CATSGLAQGMEETQYF.